These 29 T cell receptor beta chains originate from one sample sequenced in a study of blood T cell repertoires in COVID-19. The assay was immunoSEQ multiplex PCR, and TCRdb's table has in-frame clones only and misses some. The repertoire consists of 150,000 to 200,000 clones, with roughly three quarters occurring once and the leading ten covering about a sixth. Sequences were obtained from PBMCs or T cells enriched from blood (not recorded which). The receptors stem from a woman aged 50 to 60 with acute COVID-19.

The CDR3 coding sequence is TGTGCCAGCAGCTTATCAGGAACCGGGGAGCTGTTTTTT. Encoded protein: CASSLSGTGELFF. V usage is TRBV7-3 and J usage is TRBJ2-2; no clear D. Germline CDR1 and CDR2: SGHTA and FQGTGA. The V and J ends lost 2 bases and 5 bases respectively, with 6 bases between them. CDR3 length: 13 residues.

V usage is TRBV30 and J usage is TRBJ2-1, with 8 bases identical to TRBD2. The V gene's germline CDR1 is GTSNPN and CDR2 SVGIG (reference sequence). This CDR3 comprises 16 residues. Losses at the gene ends were 4 bases for V and 0 bases for J; bases not matched to a gene: 8. The CDR3 loop reads CAWKLAGGSSYNEQFF. CDR3 DNA sequence: TGTGCCTGGAAGTTGGCGGGGGGCTCCTCCTACAATGAGCAGTTCTTC.

The CDR3 protein is CASSRANSNQPQHF. CDR3 coding DNA: TGCGCCAGCAGCCGGGCGAATAGCAATCAGCCCCAGCATTTT. This chain joins TRBV4-1 and TRBJ1-5; D remains unclear. This CDR3 spans 14 amino acids. Germline CDR1 is MGHRA and CDR2 is YSYEKL. With 4 bases removed from V and 0 bases from J, the gap between germline ends came to 7 bases.

For this clone: The same CDR3 is also encoded by other DNA sequences in this sample. The chain carries TRBV18 and TRBJ1-5; TRBD1 matches at 7 bases. V was pared by 3 bases and J by 5 bases, with 1 base of the junction left unmatched. This CDR3 is 13 amino acids long. CDR1 is KGHSH and CDR2 is LQKENI in the germline V gene. The chain's CDR3 is CASSPDRDQPQHF. In DNA, the CDR3 is TGTGCCAGCTCACCCGACAGGGATCAGCCCCAGCATTTT.

The rearrangement uses TRBV6-2 or TRBV6-3 and TRBJ2-3, with 7 bases matching TRBD2. Germline V gene sequence: CDR1 MNHEY, CDR2 SVGEGT. The CDR3 runs 18 residues. The trim removed 1 base at V and 2 bases at J, leaving 12 bases unmatched. The CDR3 DNA follows: TGTGCCAGCAGTTACTGGGGGTTGGGAGCGGGGACCACAGATACGCAGTATTTT. Amino acids: CASSYWGLGAGTTDTQYF.

The chain recombines TRBV4-1 with TRBJ1-3; D is unclear. Germline assignment: CDR1 MGHRA and CDR2 YSYEKL. This CDR3 is built from 17 residues. V was clipped by 0 bases and J by 0 bases, with 12 bases between them. Written as DNA, the CDR3 is TGCGCCAGCAGCCAAGATCCGGGAAGGGCCTCTGGAAACACCATATATTTT. Protein: CASSQDPGRASGNTIYF.

The genes are TRBV19 and TRBJ1-2, with 12 bases aligning to TRBD1. This CDR3 has 17 residues. V shed 4 bases and J 4 bases; nucleotides not matched to a gene: 10. The germline gives CDR1 LNHDA, CDR2 SQIVND (reference sequence). The CDR3 spells CASSKAWGQGASYGYTF. DNA for the CDR3: TGTGCCAGTAGTAAGGCCTGGGGACAGGGGGCCTCCTATGGCTACACCTTC.

This rearrangement joins TRBV5-4 to TRBJ1-2, with a possible D match to TRBD1 (6 bases). CDR3 length: 14 amino acids. Trimming removed 4 bases from V and 4 bases from J, with 14 bases in between. Looked up from germline, CDR1 is SGHNT and CDR2 is YYREEE (reference sequence). The CDR3 nucleotides read TGTGCCAGCAGCGCTCAAGGGGGAACCTATGGCTACACCTTC. As protein: CASSAQGGTYGYTF.

J is TRBJ1-2 and V is TRBV7-9; TRBD1 is a possible D gene (5 bases). This CDR3 contains 14 residues. Germline assignment: CDR1 SEHNR and CDR2 FQNEAQ (reference sequence). The ends were cut back, 4 bases at V and 5 bases at J, with 14 bases in the middle. The CDR3 DNA reads as TGTGCCAGCAGCTCGGGACTCCTCCTTTATGGCTACACCTTC. As protein: CASSSGLLLYGYTF.

A remark on this clone: This sample also contains other DNA sequences that code for the same CDR3. This chain links TRBV19 with TRBJ2-3; a weak D match, TRBD2 (7 bases). CDR3 size: 14 residues. V lost 5 bases and J 1 base, leaving 10 bases between the germline ends. Germline CDR1 reads LNHDA; CDR2 reads SQIVND (reference sequence). CDR3 coding DNA: TGTGCCAGTAGTTCGGGGGGCGGCACAGATACGCAGTATTTT. As protein: CASSSGGGTDTQYF.

The chain combines TRBV4-2 with TRBJ2-1; 7 nucleotides agree with TRBD2. V dropped 2 bases and J dropped 12; count of bases not matched to a gene: 7. CDR1 LGHNA and CDR2 YNFKEQ come from the germline V gene. The CDR3 is 13 amino acids. This CDR3 reads CASSQQDVAGQFF. CDR3 bases: TGTGCCAGCAGCCAACAGGACGTAGCGGGGCAGTTCTTC.

This sequence joins TRBV14 and TRBJ2-3; 11 nucleotides match TRBD2. This CDR3 spans 17 amino acids. J gave up 4 bases and V 0 bases, and 6 bases lay outside the gene matches. Germline lookup yields CDR1 SGHDN and CDR2 FVKESK. The CDR3 here is CASSQDRLAGGADTQYF. The DNA for the CDR3 is TGTGCCAGCAGCCAAGATCGTCTAGCGGGGGGCGCAGATACGCAGTATTTT.

CDR3 in amino acids: CASSPSADFNEQFF. DNA for the CDR3: TGCGCCAGCAGTCCTAGCGCGGACTTCAATGAGCAGTTCTTC. This sequence joins TRBV4-1 and TRBJ2-1; D might be TRBD2 (6 bases). V was shortened by 6 bases and J by 6 bases, with 15 bases between the two germline ends. The CDR3 contains 14 residues. CDR1 and CDR2 from the germline V gene are MGHRA and YSYEKL.

J is TRBJ1-4 and V is TRBV4-3, with a possible D match to TRBD1 (6 bases). Trimming cost V 4 bases and J 4 bases, with 19 bases left between them. Germline CDR1 and CDR2: LGHNA and YSLEER. This CDR3 has 17 residues. Here the CDR3 reads CASSPYSLVRGNEKLFF. CDR3 nucleotide sequence: TGCGCCAGCAGCCCCTACAGTCTGGTCAGGGGTAATGAAAAACTGTTTTTT.

The chain has TRBV5-4 and TRBJ2-5, with 11 bases matching TRBD2. In germline, CDR1 is SGHNT, CDR2 YYREEE (reference sequence). The length of the CDR3 is 17 residues. The V and J ends lost 6 bases and 5 bases, in that order; junction bases with no gene match: 15. The CDR3: CASTPNSGGAVRETQYF. CDR3 DNA sequence: TGTGCCAGCACCCCTAATAGCGGGGGGGCTGTAAGGGAGACCCAGTACTTC.

The table lists this clone with a count of one. The CDR3 coding sequence is TGTGCCACCGGGGTAGATAGAGATTCACCCCTCCACTTT. It translates to CATGVDRDSPLHF. This chain links TRBV11-2 with TRBJ1-6; the D is unclear. Germline values: CDR1 SGHAT, CDR2 FQNNGV. With 10 bases removed from V and 8 bases from J, the gap between germline ends came to 15 bases. CDR3 length: 13 residues. The complete variable domain, with remaining parts taken from reference TRBV11-2 and TRBJ1-6, reads EAGVAQSPRYKIIEKRQSVAFWCNPISGHATLYWYQQILGQGPKLLIQFQNNGVVDDSQLPKDRFSAERLKGVDSTLKIQPAKLEDSAVYLCATGVDRDSPLHFGNGTRLTVT.

This clone was observed once. The V gene is TRBV28, the J gene TRBJ1-1; TRBD1 agrees at 7 bases. The J segment lost 6 bases and the V segment lost 3 bases, leaving 10 bases of the junction unmatched. The length of the CDR3 is 15 residues. In germline, CDR1 is MDHEN, CDR2 SYDVKM. CDR3 residues: CASSFPAGQTAEAFF. CDR3 nucleotide sequence: TGTGCCAGCAGTTTCCCCGCGGGACAGACCGCTGAAGCTTTCTTT.

The chain uses TRBV6-1 and TRBJ1-5; TRBD1 matches at 8 bases. Unmatched junction bases numbered 4, after V lost 4 bases and J lost 2 bases. Germline loops: CDR1 MNHNS, CDR2 SASEGT. CDR3 length equals 15 residues. This chain's CDR3 is CASSGDRGGNQPQHF. Written as DNA, the CDR3 is TGTGCCAGCAGTGGAGACAGGGGAGGCAATCAGCCCCAGCATTTT.

In DNA, the CDR3 is TGTGCCAGTAGTATTACCGGGACAGGGGTAGGCGATGGCTACACCTTC. This codes for CASSITGTGVGDGYTF. The rearrangement links TRBV19 to TRBJ1-2; 10 nucleotides agree with TRBD1. Germline V gene sequence: CDR1 LNHDA, CDR2 SQIVND (reference sequence). V dropped 3 bases and J dropped 6; count of bases not matched to a gene: 10. CDR3 length equals 16 residues.

The chain combines TRBV7-9 with TRBJ2-7; D unclear. Trimming removed 1 base at V and 3 bases at J, with 7 bases between. This CDR3 is 13 amino acids long. Germline CDR1 and CDR2: SEHNR and FQNEAQ (reference sequence). The CDR3, as DNA: TGTGCCAGCAGCTTAGATCCGTTCTACGAGCAGTACGTC. It codes for CASSLDPFYEQYV.

The CDR3 DNA is TGTGCCAGCAGTCCCCCGGCAGGGGGCGAAAAACTGTTTTTT. Encoded protein: CASSPPAGGEKLFF. This sequence joins TRBV28 and TRBJ1-4, with 8 bases identical to TRBD1. V lost 5 bases, J lost 8 bases, and 7 bases stayed unmatched. The CDR3 consists of 14 residues. Germline V lookup: CDR1 MDHEN, CDR2 SYDVKM.

The rearrangement links TRBV7-3 to TRBJ2-6; 9 bases match TRBD1. The germline V gene encodes CDR1 SGHTA and CDR2 FQGTGA. This CDR3 has 18 residues. Trimming removed 1 base from V and 2 bases from J; junction bases left unmatched: 6. CDR3 in amino acids: CASSLKGQGSTGANVLTF. The DNA for the CDR3 is TGTGCCAGCAGCTTAAAGGGACAGGGTAGTACTGGGGCCAACGTCCTGACTTTC.

The V call is TRBV10-2, the J call TRBJ2-5; D gene uncertain. The germline V and J ends were trimmed by 0 bases and 9 bases, with 20 bases remaining between them. CDR1 and CDR2 (germline): WSHSY, SAAADI. CDR3 length equals 16 residues. CDR3 bases: TGCGCCAGCAGTGAGTCAGGCGTGGCGGCGTCTTTGGCCCAGTACTTC. It is translated as CASSESGVAASLAQYF.

The chain employs TRBV12-3 or TRBV12-4 and TRBJ1-2; 9 bases align to TRBD1. The CDR3 extends over 12 amino acids. V shed 7 bases, J shed 8 bases, and the junction held 5 bases outside the gene matches. Written as DNA, the CDR3 is TGTGCCAGCACTCCCGGGACAGGGGGCTACACCTTC. This codes for CASTPGTGGYTF.

The chain joins TRBV6-5 to TRBJ1-1; TRBD1 matches 7 bases. This CDR3 has 14 amino acids. J lost 1 base, V lost 6 bases, and 5 bases had no gene match. Germline V gene lookup returns CDR1 MNHEY and CDR2 SVGAGI. Here the CDR3 DNA reads TGTGCCAGCAGCCCCGGACAGGCGAACACTGAAGCTTTCTTT. Its translation is CASSPGQANTEAFF.

The rearrangement joins TRBV9 to TRBJ2-5, with D maybe TRBD2 (6 bases). The CDR3 is 14 residues long. Germline V gene data show CDR1 as SGDLS and CDR2 as YYNGEE. The V and J ends lost 6 bases and 2 bases respectively, with 14 bases between them. The CDR3 region has the DNA TGTGCCAGCAACAGAGGGCGGGGACAAGAGACCCAGTACTTC. Encoded protein: CASNRGRGQETQYF.

The rearrangement joins TRBV3-1 (or the pseudogene TRBV3-2) to TRBJ2-1; perhaps TRBD2 as D (6 bases). CDR3 length: 11 amino acids. CDR1 and CDR2 from the germline V gene are LGHDT and YNNKEL (reference sequence). V was pared by 5 bases and J by 10 bases, with 9 bases between. This CDR3 reads CASSFAGEQFF. DNA for the CDR3: TGTGCCAGCAGCTTCGCGGGGGAGCAGTTCTTC.

The chain employs TRBV10-1 and TRBJ1-5; D not certain. CDR1 is WNHNN, CDR2 SYGVQD, per germline (reference sequence). V was cut by 2 bases and J by 4 bases, with 6 bases left in between. CDR3 size: 13 residues. CDR3 coding DNA: TGCGCCAGCAGTGAGCTTATTAATCAGCCCCAGCATTTT. Translated: CASSELINQPQHF.

The genes are TRBV4-1 and TRBJ1-1; the match to TRBD1 covers 7 bases. Germline trimming cut 5 bases from V and 7 bases from J; bases unmatched to any gene: 10. The CDR3 has 14 amino acids. CDR1 is MGHRA and CDR2 is YSYEKL in the germline V gene. CDR3 nucleotide sequence: TGCGCCAGCAGCTCTCCCGAGGGGGCCTATGAAGCTTTCTTT. Translating it yields CASSSPEGAYEAFF.